What follows are 14 T cell receptor beta chains derived from one specimen sequenced in a study of T cell clonality in common variable immunodeficiency. Clones were read by immunoSEQ multiplex PCR, and TCRdb kept only the in-frame ones, dropping some. The specimen has about 52,000 clones, none found just once. Sequenced: peripheral blood mononuclear cells. The receptors originated from a person aged 18-69 years in good health.

This clone was seen repeatedly, ten times or more. The DNA read from the CDR3 is TGTGCCAGCAGCTTTTCAGGAATCAAAAACATT. It encodes CASSFSGIKNI. The full CDR3 protein reads CASSFSGIKNIQYF. The V and J genes are TRBV5-5 and TRBJ2-4; the D is unclear. The missing CDR3 end, 3 residues past where the read stops, is filled in from the germline J gene. Germline CDR1 is SGHKS and CDR2 is YYEKEE (reference sequence). V dropped 2 bases and J dropped 3 bases, with 9 bases sitting between them. The CDR3 loop spans 14 amino acids. The variable domain in full, completed from reference TRBV5-5 and TRBJ2-4, reads DAGVTQSPTHLIKTRGQQVTLRCSPISGHKSVSWYQQVLGQGPQFIFQYYEKEERGRGNFPDRFSARQFPNYSSELNVNALLLGDSALYLCASSFSGIKNIQYFGAGTRLSVL.

This clone was counted a few times. The missing CDR3 end, 3 residues past where the read stops, is filled in from the germline J gene. This chain joins TRBV6-1 and TRBJ1-1; the D is unclear. Per germline, CDR1 MNHNS and CDR2 SASEGT. The CDR3 is 13 residues long. The sequenced CDR3 bases are TGTGCCAGCAGTGAAGCGGCAGGCCGGAAA. This gives the protein CASSEAAGRK. The CDR3 in full is CASSEAAGRKAFF.

This clone came up a few times. With the read ending 3 residues before the CDR3 end, the germline J gene is used to fill in that end. The rearrangement links TRBV7-2 to TRBJ2-3, with a tentative D call TRBD1 (5 bases). This CDR3 has 15 residues. Germline lookup yields CDR1 SGHTA and CDR2 FQGNSA. The sequenced CDR3 bases are TGTGCCAGCAGCTCCCAGGGTTATAGCAATCAGCCG. Amino acids: CASSSQGYSNQP. The whole CDR3 protein is CASSSQGYSNQPQYF.

This clone was recorded a few times. The CDR3 end is not reached by the read, which stops 3 residues before it; the germline J gene fills it in. The chain links TRBV30 to TRBJ2-5, with 11 bases fitting TRBD2. The trim removed 2 bases at V and 4 bases at J, leaving 3 bases unmatched. Per germline, CDR1 GTSNPN and CDR2 SVGIG (reference sequence). The CDR3 consists of 14 residues. The DNA read from the CDR3 is TGTGCCTGGAGTACCGGGACTAGCGGAGAGACC. Translation: CAWSTGTSGET. The CDR3 as a whole reads CAWSTGTSGETQYF.

Many counts were recorded for this clone. The CDR3 extends 3 residues past the end of the read, so its final part is completed from the germline J gene. The V gene is TRBV28, the J gene TRBJ1-5, with D possibly TRBD1 on 6 matching bases. The V gene's germline CDR1 is MDHEN and CDR2 SYDVKM. With 6 bases removed from V and 5 bases from J, the gap between germline ends came to 14 bases. The CDR3 consists of 14 residues. Incomplete CDR3 DNA: TGTGCCAGCAGCCTCCCGACAGGTCATCAGCCC. Amino acid sequence: CASSLPTGHQP. The whole CDR3 reads CASSLPTGHQPQHF.

This clone was recorded many times. The read comes to an end 3 residues before the CDR3 does, leaving the germline J gene to fill in the end. The chain has TRBV7-7 and TRBJ2-5, with D tentatively TRBD1 (6 bases). The CDR3 length is 14 residues. Germline CDR1 reads SSHAT; CDR2 reads FNYEAQ (reference sequence). The V end lost 5 bases, the J end lost 5 bases, and 15 bases lay between the germline ends. CDR3 bases read: TGTGCCAGCAGCCCCACAGGGATGGGGGAGACC. Protein product: CASSPTGMGET. The entire CDR3 is CASSPTGMGETQYF.

This clone was counted ten times or more. The CDR3 here is CASRTSGGALGETQYF. The part of the CDR3 DNA that was read is TGTGCCAGCAGGACTAGCGGGGGGGCCTTAGGGGAGACC. The rearrangement uses TRBV2 and TRBJ2-5; TRBD2 matches 14 bases. The read comes to an end 3 residues before the CDR3 does, leaving the germline J gene to fill in the end. Germline V gives CDR1 SNHLY, CDR2 FYNNEI. The CDR3 loop spans 16 amino acids. Trimming cost V 6 bases and J 5 bases; bases outside gene matches: 8.

The sample holds many counts of this clone. The read halts 3 residues ahead of the CDR3 end, with the missing end drawn from the germline J gene. The rearrangement links TRBV7-8 to TRBJ2-5; 12 bases map to TRBD2. The CDR3 runs 15 residues. Trimming at V came to 4 bases and at J to 3 bases, leaving 3 bases not matched to a gene. Per germline, CDR1 SGHVS and CDR2 FQNEAQ. The sequenced CDR3 bases are TGTGCCAGCAGCTCCCGACTAGCGGGGGAAGAGACC. Translated, it gives CASSSRLAGEET. The CDR3 in its entirety is CASSSRLAGEETQYF.

This clone has at least ten counts. The read gets to within 3 residues of the CDR3 end, and the germline J gene fills in the rest. V usage is TRBV2 and J usage is TRBJ1-5; possible D gene TRBD1, 6 bases. Germline V gene data show CDR1 as SNHLY and CDR2 as FYNNEI. The CDR3 totals 15 residues. The germline V and J ends were trimmed by 7 bases and 6 bases, with 19 bases remaining between them. The covered CDR3 bases are TGTGCCAGCACCCTTTGGGGGGGCGAAGGTCAGCCC. The encoded protein is CASTLWGGEGQP. The entire CDR3 protein reads CASTLWGGEGQPQHF. Drawing the rest from reference TRBV2 and TRBJ1-5, the complete variable domain is EPEVTQTPSHQVTQMGQEVILRCVPISNHLYFYWYRQILGQKVEFLVSFYNNEISEKSEIFDDQFSVERPDGSNFTLKIRSTKLEDSAMYFCASTLWGGEGQPQHFGDGTRLSIL.

This clone has a count of ten or more. The DNA ends 3 residues before the CDR3 does, and the rest of the CDR3 is filled in from the germline J gene. This rearrangement joins TRBV30 to TRBJ1-4; 9 bases fit TRBD1. V was clipped by 3 bases and J by 5 bases; unmatched bases: 4. CDR1 and CDR2 from the germline V gene are GTSNPN and SVGIG (reference sequence). This CDR3 region has 14 residues. This CDR3 reads CAWSNGTGNEKLFF. The CDR3 DNA, read in part, is TGTGCCTGGAGCAACGGGACAGGGAATGAAAAA.

Of note for this clone: The DNA ends 3 residues before the CDR3 does, and the rest of the CDR3 is filled in from the germline J gene. The chain recombines TRBV20-1 with TRBJ2-7, with D perhaps TRBD1 (5 bases). Trimming removed 5 bases from V and 4 bases from J, with 12 bases in between. This CDR3 is 12 amino acids long. Per germline, CDR1 DFQATT and CDR2 SNEGSKA (reference sequence). The CDR3 is CSAGARGYEQYF. CDR3 bases read: TGCAGTGCTGGGGCCCGAGGATACGAG.

This clone was recorded many times. With the read ending 3 residues before the CDR3 end, the germline J gene is used to fill in that end. The chain links TRBV5-1 to TRBJ2-3, with D possibly matching TRBD2 (5 bases). CDR1 is SGHRS and CDR2 is YFSETQ in the germline V gene. This CDR3 region has 16 residues. Trimming took off 4 bases at V and 6 bases at J, with 21 bases between the two ends. CDR3 bases read: TGCGCCAGCAGCCCGCATGGATTTCCGGGGATCGATACG. Translated: CASSPHGFPGIDT. The whole CDR3 region reads CASSPHGFPGIDTQYF. The full variable domain, its missing parts supplied by reference TRBV5-1 and TRBJ2-3, is KAGVTQTPRYLIKTRGQQVTLSCSPISGHRSVSWYQQTPGQGLQFLFEYFSETQRNKGNFPGRFSGRQFSNSRSEMNVSTLELGDSALYLCASSPHGFPGIDTQYFGPGTRLTVL.

This clone came up many times. The sequence runs out 3 residues before the end of the CDR3; the remainder is reconstructed from the germline J gene. The chain carries TRBV7-3 and TRBJ2-2, with D unresolved. Germline CDR1 and CDR2: SGHTA and FQGTGA. The CDR3 consists of 14 residues. With 5 bases removed from V and 3 bases from J, the gap between germline ends came to 10 bases. CDR3: CASSQKAHTGELFF. Partial CDR3 DNA: TGTGCCAGCAGCCAAAAAGCCCACACCGGGGAG.

In its sample, this clone was seen a few times. A clone one base away is much larger, so this may be a read error. The sequenced fragment ends 3 residues before the CDR3 boundary, so the rest is inferred from the germline J gene. Other nucleotide sequences in the sample specify the same CDR3. This chain joins TRBV30 and TRBJ1-4; 8 nucleotides align to TRBD1. The CDR3 runs to 15 residues. Germline CDR1 is GTSNPN and CDR2 is SVGIG (reference sequence). The V and J ends lost 2 bases and 8 bases, in that order; junction bases with no gene match: 10. CDR3 DNA, as far as it was read: TGTGCCTGGAGTATTGGTGGGACAGGAGGCGAAAAA. It is translated as CAWSIGGTGGEK. The whole CDR3 is CAWSIGGTGGEKLFF. Supplemented by reference TRBV30 and TRBJ1-4, the full variable domain reads SQTIHQWPATLVQPVGSPLSLECTVEGTSNPNLYWYRQAAGRGLQLLFYSVGIGQISSEVPQNLSASRPQDRQFILSSKKLLLSDSGFYLCAWSIGGTGGEKLFFGSGTQLSVL.